This T cell receptor (beta chain) is drawn from a study of brain T cells in children with intractable seizures. Turning to this clone: The target antigen is unknown.

Findings of the study overall: Pre- and post-surgery blood differed in depth, so pre-surgery absences may be undersampling. HCMV serostatus was not known, and viral specificity came from CDR3 similarity only.

Sequenced by immunoSEQ multiplex PCR; TCRdb stores in-frame clones only, minus some. The sample lists tens of thousands of clones; 93% were seen once. Sequencing was limited to surgery cases with top T cell transcript signatures in brain tissue. This receptor was obtained from a boy in the first two years of life with tuberous sclerosis and intractable seizures. The sequenced sample was peripheral blood, obtained at surgery.

The CDR3 protein is CASSLELAGGPDEQYF. The CDR3 coding sequence is TGCGCCAGCAGCTTGGAACTAGCGGGGGGGCCCGACGAGCAGTACTTC. The chain links TRBV5-1 to TRBJ2-7; TRBD2 matches at 13 bases. Germline trimming cut 0 bases from V and 5 bases from J; bases unmatched to any gene: 5. CDR1 is SGHRS, CDR2 YFSETQ, per germline. There are 16 residues in the CDR3.